The sample holds a few counts of the clone carrying this T cell receptor beta chain. Its cognate antigen is unknown. This CDR3 has 15 residues. V lost 5 bases to trimming and J lost 8 bases; unmatched junction nucleotides: 15. Germline CDR1 reads SQVTM; CDR2 reads ANQGSEA. The data belong to a study of beta chain features in type 1 diabetes. Findings and caveats of the study: In patients and controls equally, PCR might favor templates that are shorter. The naive, central memory and Treg TCRB repertoires of patients appeared to be more similar to one another than those of healthy donors.

Expressed TCRB transcripts were sequenced because the entire RNA isolate underwent reverse transcription. Assay: immunoSEQ multiplex PCR; the TCRdb copy retains only in-frame clones and omits some. The table includes a few hundred thousand clones, 14% detected once. The rearrangement uses TRBV29-1 and TRBJ1-2; 9 bases are shared with TRBD1. This clonotype was obtained from a man aged 30 to 39 in good health. What was sequenced was naive CD4+ T cells from blood. The CDR3 DNA reads TGCAGCGTTCTCGTCGGAGGGACAGGGACGCGAGGCTACACCTTC. This sequence encodes CSVLVGGTGTRGYTF.